This T cell receptor (beta chain) was retrieved from a study of T cells in Graves' hyperthyroidism and ophthalmopathy. The PBMCs were taken from roughly 9.3 ml of fresh peripheral blood. This clonotype was counted ten times or more. V was shortened by 5 bases and J by 0 bases, with 14 bases between the two germline ends. The CDR3 spans 16 residues. Germline CDR1 is SGHTA and CDR2 is FQGNSA. Template material for amplifying TCR beta CDR3 regions consisted of RNA transcripts. Initially, a first-round RT-PCR of the TCR CDR3 employed the HTBI primer set. Via MiXCR, TCRdb re-called the multiplex PCR reads, giving one row per CDR3 protein. The sample carries 500,000 or so distinct CDR3 sequences, 17% recorded once.

The sequence derives from a woman aged 18-29 years with Graves' ophthalmopathy. The chain is built from TRBV7-2 and TRBJ1-5; D remains unclear. The specimen sequenced was blood. CDR3 region: CASSPGTSYSNQPQHF. Here the CDR3 DNA reads TGTGCCAGCAGCCCTGGCACATCTTATAGCAATCAGCCCCAGCATTTT.